This TCR beta chain was observed in a study of blood T cell repertoires in COVID-19. Study information: Collection of acute and convalescent COVID-19 samples took place in the United States, Italy and Spain. T cells, B-cell-depleted T cells, or PBMCs provided the cDNA or gDNA that served as material.

CDR3 length equals 15 residues. V lost 8 bases to trimming and J lost 4 bases; unmatched junction nucleotides: 8. Germline loops: CDR1 LGHDT, CDR2 YNNKEL (reference sequence). Sequencing used immunoSEQ multiplex PCR; TCRdb keeps in-frame clones, though not all of them. The table shows about 110,000 clones, with just over 70% occurring only once. The chain combines TRBV3-1 (or the pseudogene TRBV3-2) with TRBJ2-5; 12 positions agree with TRBD2. The sequenced sample consisted of peripheral blood. The TCR comes from a woman between 35 and 50 years old with acute or convalescent COVID-19. CDR3 coding DNA: TGTGCCAGCTCCCCTAGCGGGGGGGCCGGAGAGACCCAGTACTTC. Translating it yields CASSPSGGAGETQYF.